Sequencing of this T cell receptor (beta chain) was carried out in a study of beta chain features in type 1 diabetes. This clone was picked up a small number of times. The germline V and J ends were trimmed by 5 bases and 0 bases, with 17 bases remaining between them. There are 16 residues in the CDR3. Germline V gene lookup returns CDR1 SGHVS and CDR2 FQNEAQ. The study reverse transcribed the entire isolated RNA, so it sequenced expressed TCRB transcripts. Using immunoSEQ multiplex PCR, the repertoire was profiled, and TCRdb retains in-frame clones only, with some absent. The sample holds some 150,000 clones, roughly 10% seen once.

The rearrangement links TRBV7-8 to TRBJ2-7; a possible D gene is TRBD2 (6 bases). The sample taken for sequencing was central memory CD4+ T cells from blood. This clonotype was sampled from a woman in her thirties or forties in good health. In nucleotides, the CDR3 is TGTGCCAGCAGCCTACTCCGGGGGAGGACCTCCTACGAGCAGTACTTC. Its translation is CASSLLRGRTSYEQYF. The variable domain in full, completed from reference TRBV7-8 and TRBJ2-7, reads GAGVSQSPRYKVAKRGQDVALRCDPISGHVSLFWYQQALGQGPEFLTYFQNEAQLDKSGLPSDRFFAERPEGSVSTLKIQRTQQEDSAVYLCASSLLRGRTSYEQYFGPGTRLTVT.